One and the same sample provided the 19 T cell receptor beta chains below, sequenced in a study of blood T cell repertoires in COVID-19. Generated by immunoSEQ multiplex PCR, the TCRdb table keeps only in-frame clones and is missing some. The sample contains fewer than 450,000 clones, almost 90% of which appear only once. The sequenced sample was peripheral blood. The receptors derive from a woman aged 70 to 79 with COVID-19, enrolled during active disease.

The V gene is TRBV28, the J gene TRBJ1-5; 7 nucleotides agree with TRBD1. This CDR3 spans 18 amino acids. V lost 10 bases to trimming and J lost 0 bases; unmatched junction nucleotides: 18. The germline V gene encodes CDR1 MDHEN and CDR2 SYDVKM. This CDR3 is CATSKQGQSLYSNQPQHF. The CDR3 coding sequence is TGTGCCACCTCTAAACAGGGACAGTCCCTCTATAGCAATCAGCCCCAGCATTTT.

The rearrangement uses TRBV30 and TRBJ2-7; 9 bases match TRBD2. V was clipped by 4 bases and J by 7 bases; unmatched bases: 11. CDR3 length: 14 residues. Germline assignment: CDR1 GTSNPN and CDR2 SVGIG (reference sequence). The CDR3 loop is CAWNWRGGLGEQYF. For the CDR3, the DNA is TGTGCCTGGAACTGGCGGGGGGGCCTGGGAGAGCAGTACTTC.

This clone was detected once. For the CDR3, the DNA is TGTGCCACCAGTGATACAGGGGGCACGAACACTGAAGCTTTCTTT. Protein product: CATSDTGGTNTEAFF. The chain employs TRBV24-1 and TRBJ1-1, with 9 bases lining up with TRBD1. Germline CDR1 KGHDR, CDR2 SFDVKD. The CDR3 sequence is 15 residues long. J gave up 1 base and V 3 bases, and 2 bases lay outside the gene matches.

The genes are TRBV30 and TRBJ2-7; TRBD1 matches 9 bases. The ends lost 2 bases at V and 4 bases at J; junction bases unmatched: 9. CDR1 is GTSNPN and CDR2 is SVGIG in the germline V gene (reference sequence). The CDR3 sequence is 15 residues long. The CDR3 bases are TGTGCCTGGAGTCTCTCCGGGACAGGGTTTTACGAGCAGTACTTC. This translates into CAWSLSGTGFYEQYF.

The V and J genes are TRBV12-3 or TRBV12-4 and TRBJ1-2, with D maybe TRBD1 (5 bases). This CDR3 is 12 amino acids long. Trimming took off 6 bases at V and 8 bases at J, with 13 bases between the two ends. CDR3 DNA: TGTGCCAGCAGAGCAGGGTTGAGAGGCTACACCTTC. Translated: CASRAGLRGYTF.

V usage is TRBV27 and J usage is TRBJ1-4; the D gene is possibly TRBD1 (6 bases). Germline CDR1 MNHEY, CDR2 SMNVEV (reference sequence). V lost 3 bases, J lost 5 bases, and 10 bases lay in between. This CDR3 comprises 14 residues. CDR3 in amino acids: CASSFSQGNEKLFF. The DNA for the CDR3 is TGTGCCAGCAGTTTCTCCCAGGGGAATGAAAAACTGTTTTTT. Complete variable domain (other parts from reference TRBV27 and TRBJ1-4): EAQVTQNPRYLITVTGKKLTVTCSQNMNHEYMSWYRQDPGLGLRQIYYSMNVEVTDKGDVPEGYKVSRKEKRNFPLILESPSPNQTSLYFCASSFSQGNEKLFFGSGTQLSVL.

The CDR3 region is CASSQGPLAGGKETQYF. The CDR3 nucleotides are TGCGCCAGCAGCCAAGGGCCCCTAGCGGGGGGGAAAGAGACCCAGTACTTC. The chain has TRBV4-1 and TRBJ2-5, with 12 nucleotides matching TRBD2. Germline trimming cut 1 base from V and 3 bases from J; bases unmatched to any gene: 6. Germline assignment: CDR1 MGHRA and CDR2 YSYEKL. CDR3 length: 17 residues.

The rearrangement joins TRBV6-5 to TRBJ1-1; 12 bases align to TRBD1. This CDR3 contains 16 residues. J gave up 7 bases and V 3 bases, and 9 bases lay outside the gene matches. In germline, CDR1 is MNHEY, CDR2 SVGAGI. CDR3: CASSYGTGGRGGEAFF. CDR3 nucleotides: TGTGCCAGCAGTTATGGGACAGGGGGCCGAGGCGGTGAAGCTTTCTTT.

In this sample, this clone turned up once. The V and J genes are TRBV24-1 and TRBJ2-3; unclear D gene. The CDR3 spans 14 residues. Trimming removed 4 bases from V and 5 bases from J, with 12 bases in between. Germline loops: CDR1 KGHDR, CDR2 SFDVKD. The CDR3 here is CATSETLVGDTQYF. The CDR3 region has the DNA TGTGCCACCAGTGAGACCCTAGTTGGAGATACGCAGTATTTT.

This clone was recorded only once. J is TRBJ2-5 and V is TRBV2, with 11 bases identical to TRBD2. The CDR3 is made up of 17 amino acids. The V segment lost 6 bases and the J segment 5 bases; nucleotides outside the gene matches: 14. Germline loops: CDR1 SNHLY, CDR2 FYNNEI. The CDR3 region has the DNA TGTGCCAGCAGCCTAGGGGCTAGCGGGGGGTTGTGGGAGACCCAGTACTTC. This translates into CASSLGASGGLWETQYF.

This chain connects TRBV2 to TRBJ1-2; D is unresolved. The CDR3 contains 11 residues. CDR1 SNHLY and CDR2 FYNNEI come from the germline V gene. Deletions cut 4 bases from V and 7 bases from J, with 7 bases between. CDR3 sequence: CASSAESGYTF. The CDR3 region has the DNA TGTGCCAGCAGTGCCGAGAGTGGCTACACCTTC.

The V and J genes are TRBV4-3 and TRBJ2-2, with 11 bases fitting TRBD2. CDR3 length equals 18 residues. Germline loops: CDR1 LGHNA, CDR2 YSLEER. V shed 0 bases and J 6 bases; nucleotides not matched to a gene: 9. CDR3 sequence reads: CASSQDPLAGVYAGELFF. The CDR3 DNA reads as TGCGCCAGCAGCCAAGACCCACTAGCGGGGGTATATGCCGGGGAGCTGTTTTTT.

As to this clone: At the DNA level, this CDR3 is encoded by other sequences in the same sample as well. The chain employs TRBV12-5 and TRBJ2-1, with D tentatively TRBD2 (6 bases). Looked up from germline, CDR1 is LGHNT and CDR2 is FRNRAP. Trimming removed 1 base from V and 8 bases from J, with 15 bases in between. The CDR3 length is 15 residues. The CDR3 DNA follows: TGTGCTAGTGGTTTGGGAAAGGGGACTTTAGATGAGCAGTTCTTC. Encoded protein: CASGLGKGTLDEQFF.

V usage is TRBV27 and J usage is TRBJ1-1, with 9 positions matching TRBD1. The V segment lost 3 bases and the J segment 7 bases; nucleotides outside the gene matches: 6. Germline V gene lookup returns CDR1 MNHEY and CDR2 SMNVEV (reference sequence). This CDR3 comprises 14 residues. In nucleotides, the CDR3 is TGTGCCAGCAGTTTGGACAGGGGATTCCGTGAAGCTTTCTTT. It specifies CASSLDRGFREAFF.

The table lists this clone with a count of one. V usage is TRBV7-9 and J usage is TRBJ1-5; TRBD1 matches 8 bases. The CDR3 spans 14 residues. The trim removed 5 bases at V and 3 bases at J, leaving 3 bases unmatched. Germline loops: CDR1 SEHNR, CDR2 FQNEAQ (reference sequence). CDR3 in DNA: TGTGCCAGCAGCCGACAGGGGTACAATCAGCCCCAGCATTTT. Its protein product is CASSRQGYNQPQHF.

The V and J genes are TRBV5-1 and TRBJ1-1; TRBD1 might be the D (6 bases). Germline V gene data show CDR1 as SGHRS and CDR2 as YFSETQ. The CDR3 totals 14 residues. V was shortened by 2 bases and J by 7 bases, with 15 bases between the two germline ends. The DNA for the CDR3 is TGCGCCAGCAGCTTCGACAGGCGAGATTATGAAGCTTTCTTT. Its protein is CASSFDRRDYEAFF. Drawing the rest from reference TRBV5-1 and TRBJ1-1, the complete variable domain is KAGVTQTPRYLIKTRGQQVTLSCSPISGHRSVSWYQQTPGQGLQFLFEYFSETQRNKGNFPGRFSGRQFSNSRSEMNVSTLELGDSALYLCASSFDRRDYEAFFGQGTRLTVV.

The rearrangement links TRBV7-9 to TRBJ1-1; D not resolved. The CDR3 has 12 amino acids. Germline CDR1 reads SEHNR; CDR2 reads FQNEAQ (reference sequence). Trimming left V 6 bases short and J 6 bases short, with 11 bases between. CDR3 bases: TGTGCCAGCAGACCAACGGTGGCTGAAGCTTTCTTT. Amino acids: CASRPTVAEAFF.

The CDR3 protein is CASSLQEVGNEQFF. DNA for the CDR3: TGCGCCAGCAGCTTGCAGGAAGTGGGCAATGAGCAGTTCTTC. The chain employs TRBV5-1 and TRBJ2-1; D unclear. Germline loops: CDR1 SGHRS, CDR2 YFSETQ. V lost 1 base to trimming and J lost 6 bases, with 11 bases between them. This CDR3 is 14 amino acids long.

This sequence joins TRBV19 and TRBJ1-4; D call uncertain. V shed 7 bases and J shed 4 bases, with 16 bases lying between them. The CDR3 length is 15 residues. The germline V gene has CDR1 LNHDA and CDR2 SQIVND (reference sequence). CDR3 sequence reads: CASMVSAAFNEKLFF. The CDR3 nucleotides read TGTGCCAGTATGGTTAGTGCGGCCTTTAATGAAAAACTGTTTTTT.